These 5 T cell receptor beta chains originate from one sample sequenced in a study of immune cell composition in non-small cell lung cancer. This table comes from immunoSEQ multiplex PCR, and its TCRdb copy is limited to in-frame clones, with some not included. Among around 1,600 clones listed, approximately 78% were seen once. The sequencing input was lung tumor tissue. These receptors were taken from a human donor with non-small cell lung cancer.

The gene calls are TRBV5-1 and TRBJ1-4; no reliable D call. The ends were cut back, 4 bases at V and 2 bases at J, with 12 bases in the middle. The CDR3 consists of 15 residues. Germline values: CDR1 SGHRS, CDR2 YFSETQ. The CDR3 protein is CASSTGRVTNEKLFF. The CDR3 nucleotides read TGCGCCAGCAGCACTGGGAGGGTGACTAATGAAAAACTGTTTTTT.

V is TRBV27 and J is TRBJ2-7; 8 bases align to TRBD1. J lost 3 bases, V lost 4 bases, and 8 bases had no gene match. Germline-derived CDR1 and CDR2 are MNHEY and SMNVEV (reference sequence). The CDR3 loop spans 15 amino acids. CDR3 amino acids: CASSSWTGQGYEQYF. As DNA, the CDR3 is TGTGCCAGCAGTTCGTGGACAGGGCAGGGCTACGAGCAGTACTTC.

The V and J genes are TRBV2 and TRBJ1-5; D remains unclear. The length of the CDR3 is 15 residues. Germline loops: CDR1 SNHLY, CDR2 FYNNEI. V dropped 7 bases and J dropped 0 bases, with 13 bases sitting between them. CDR3 in amino acids: CASTQWRGSNQPQHF. CDR3 nucleotides: TGTGCCAGCACCCAGTGGCGGGGTAGCAATCAGCCCCAGCATTTT. Based on the CDR3 plus reference TRBV2 and TRBJ1-5, the full variable domain is EPEVTQTPSHQVTQMGQEVILRCVPISNHLYFYWYRQILGQKVEFLVSFYNNEISEKSEIFDDQFSVERPDGSNFTLKIRSTKLEDSAMYFCASTQWRGSNQPQHFGDGTRLSIL.

J is TRBJ2-5 and V is TRBV6-6; D call uncertain. The germline gives CDR1 MNHNY, CDR2 SVGAGI (reference sequence). This CDR3 is 14 amino acids long. The V and J ends lost 2 bases and 4 bases respectively, with 11 bases between them. The CDR3 sequence is CASSYDSGRETQYF. For the CDR3, the DNA is TGTGCCAGCAGTTACGATTCCGGTCGAGAGACCCAGTACTTC.

The J gene is TRBJ1-2, the V gene TRBV5-6; perhaps TRBD1 as D (5 bases). V shed 1 base and J shed 4 bases, with 11 bases lying between them. The CDR3 sequence is 14 residues long. Germline-derived CDR1 and CDR2 are SGHDT and YYEEEE. The DNA for the CDR3 is TGTGCCAGCAGCTTGCGACAGACTCCCTATGGCTACACCTTC. It translates to CASSLRQTPYGYTF.